A selection of T cell receptor beta chains follows, all from one sample in a study of CD8+CD57+ T cells in acquired aplastic anemia. TCRdb reprocessed the reads with MiXCR, giving one entry per CDR3 protein. This table holds around 200,000 distinct CDR3 sequences, about half found once. The sequencing input was sorted CD4+, CD8+, or CD8+CD57+ T cells (not recorded which) from PBMCs. The source is a human donor with aplastic anemia. Each CDR3 is given with its conserved first and last residue. The D gene is left open where the match is weak. Size is omitted from some rows. Given values are once, few, many or a class for expanded clones.

NA	many	TRBV7-8	TRBJ2-1	CASSLDGPFSPHEQFF	TGTGCCAGCAGCCTCGACGGACCGTTTAGCCCCCATGAGCAGTTCTTC
NA	NA	TRBV7-9	TRBJ2-3	CASSQNADTQYF	TGTGCCAGCAGTCAAAATGCAGATACGCAGTATTTT
TRBD1	many	TRBV19	TRBJ2-2	CASSGDRGVSGELFF	TGTGCCAGTAGTGGGGACAGGGGGGTATCAGGGGAGCTGTTTTTT
TRBD1	NA	TRBV20-1	TRBJ1-5	CSVRQGGQNQPQHF	TGCAGTGTTAGGCAGGGGGGCCAAAATCAGCCCCAGCATTTT
NA	many	TRBV6-1	TRBJ1-2	CASIGYNNYGYTF	TGTGCCAGCATAGGGTACAATAACTATGGCTACACCTTC
NA	many	TRBV5-1	TRBJ2-1	CASSTDVPIEQFF	TGCGCCAGCAGCACCGACGTACCTATTGAGCAGTTCTTC
TRBD2	NA	TRBV7-8	TRBJ2-7	CASSSPGLAISYEQYF	TGTGCCAGCAGCTCACCGGGACTAGCGATCTCCTACGAGCAGTACTTC
NA	many	TRBV7-9	TRBJ1-4	CASSPFDGNEKLFF	TGTGCCAGCAGCCCGTTCGACGGTAATGAAAAACTGTTTTTT
TRBD2	NA	TRBV2	TRBJ2-7	CASSYRGLAREQYF	TGTGCCAGCAGCTACCGGGGACTAGCGAGGGAGCAGTACTTC
NA	NA	TRBV25-1	TRBJ1-4	CASSWARGGHEKLFF	TGTGCCAGCAGTTGGGCAAGAGGGGGGCATGAAAAACTGTTTTTT
NA	NA	TRBV6-1	TRBJ2-7	CASSSPRSYEQYF	TGTGCCAGCTCAAGCCCCCGCAGCTACGAGCAGTACTTC
NA	NA	TRBV2	TRBJ2-7	CASGRADTYEQYF	TGTGCCAGCGGTCGGGCAGATACCTACGAGCAGTACTTC
TRBD2	few	TRBV6-5	TRBJ2-3	CASSYGRTSGSTDTQYF	TGTGCCAGCAGTTACGGCCGAACTAGCGGGAGCACAGATACGCAGTATTTT
TRBD2	many	TRBV24-1	TRBJ2-3	CATSAKGLAGGPFTDTQYF	TGTGCCACCAGTGCCAAGGGACTAGCGGGGGGACCATTCACAGATACGCAGTATTTT
NA	NA	TRBV20-1	TRBJ2-7	CSASDRSTYEQYF	TGCAGTGCTAGCGACAGATCCACCTACGAGCAGTACTTC
NA	once	TRBV11-1	TRBJ2-6	CASSPQGLGANVLTF	TGTGCCAGCAGCCCGCAGGGCCTGGGGGCCAACGTCCTGACTTTC
NA	many	TRBV5-1	TRBJ1-4	CASSQSGSNEKLFF	TGCGCCAGCAGCCAATCAGGGTCTAATGAAAAACTGTTTTTT
TRBD1	NA	TRBV10-3	TRBJ1-1	CAISESYTGGRSKTEAFF	TGTGCCATCAGTGAGTCGTACACAGGGGGCAGGTCGAAGACTGAAGCTTTCTTT
NA	once	TRBV10-3	TRBJ2-5	CAISEEGWKTQYF	TGTGCCATCAGTGAAGAGGGCTGGAAGACCCAGTACTTC
NA	NA	TRBV24-1	TRBJ2-1	CATSVSNEQFF	TGTGCCACCAGTGTCAGCAATGAGCAGTTCTTC
NA	NA	TRBV20-1	TRBJ2-7	CSARRASSPYEQYF	TGCAGTGCTAGACGGGCGAGCTCTCCCTACGAGCAGTACTTC
TRBD1	many	TRBV20-1	TRBJ1-2	CSARAGGANQANYGYTF	TGCAGTGCTAGAGCAGGGGGGGCGAACCAAGCTAACTATGGCTACACCTTC
TRBD1	many	TRBV6-1	TRBJ1-6	CASSEFPDPGTGRSPLHF	TGTGCCAGCAGTGAATTTCCCGACCCCGGGACAGGGAGGTCACCCCTCCACTTT
TRBD2	few	TRBV11-2	TRBJ2-3	CASSLGTSGGAWDTQYF	TGTGCCAGCAGCTTAGGGACTAGCGGGGGGGCCTGGGATACGCAGTATTTT
TRBD2	once	TRBV9	TRBJ2-3	CASSRLAGGEDTQYF	TGTGCCAGCAGCCGACTAGCGGGGGGCGAAGATACGCAGTATTTT
NA	NA	TRBV10-1	TRBJ1-1	CASSEMENTEAFF	TGCGCCAGCAGTGAGATGGAGAACACTGAAGCTTTCTTT
NA	once	TRBV20-1	TRBJ2-3	CSAQSTDTQYF	TGCAGTGCCCAAAGCACAGATACGCAGTATTTT
NA	few	TRBV10-3	TRBJ2-1	CAISESQNRVVEQFF	TGTGCCATCAGTGAGTCCCAAAACAGGGTCGTGGAGCAGTTCTTC
TRBD1	once	TRBV9	TRBJ1-2	CASSVSTGTADGYTF	TGTGCCAGCAGCGTTTCGACCGGGACAGCCGATGGCTACACCTTC
TRBD2	few	TRBV2	TRBJ2-3	CASKLAGGPDTQYF	TGTGCCAGCAAACTAGCGGGGGGCCCGGATACGCAGTATTTT
TRBD2	NA	TRBV30	TRBJ2-1	CAWSVLTGGDEQFF	TGTGCCTGGAGTGTATTAACGGGGGGAGATGAGCAGTTCTTC
NA	many	TRBV10-3	TRBJ1-2	CAISEGDDYGYTF	TGTGCCATCAGCGAAGGAGATGATTATGGCTACACCTTC
NA	many	TRBV5-1	TRBJ1-1	CASSSGHLNTEAFF	TGCGCCAGCAGCTCGGGACACCTGAACACTGAAGCTTTCTTT
NA	few	TRBV19	TRBJ1-6	CASSIKGHTSPLHF	TGTGCCAGTAGTATAAAGGGGCACACTTCACCCCTCCACTTT
TRBD1	NA	TRBV11-1	TRBJ2-1	CASSSTDRNDEQFF	TGTGCCAGCAGTTCCACGGACAGGAATGATGAGCAGTTCTTC
NA	NA	TRBV20-1	TRBJ2-3	CSALASSTDTQYF	TGCAGTGCGCTAGCGTCTAGCACAGATACGCAGTATTTT
NA	NA	TRBV20-1	TRBJ2-5	CSVDMVETQYF	TGCAGTGTGGACATGGTAGAAACCCAGTACTTC
TRBD2	NA	TRBV15	TRBJ2-3	CATSSMSGRGTDTQYF	TGTGCCACCAGCAGCATGAGCGGGAGGGGCACAGATACGCAGTATTTT
TRBD1	NA	TRBV25-1	TRBJ1-2	CASSESGTVNYGYTF	TGTGCCAGCAGTGAATCAGGGACAGTCAATTATGGCTACACCTTC
NA	few	TRBV9	TRBJ2-4	CAGDPLGVAKNIQYF	TGTGCCGGAGACCCTTTGGGGGTGGCCAAAAACATTCAGTACTTC
TRBD1	many	TRBV7-2	TRBJ2-7	CASSLPGQGGEQYF	TGTGCCAGCAGCCTTCCGGGACAGGGTGGCGAGCAGTACTTC
NA	NA	TRBV24-1	TRBJ1-4	CATSDLGPSSYNEKLFF	TGTGCCACCAGTGATTTGGGTCCGAGCTCCTACAATGAAAAACTGTTTTTT
TRBD1	few	TRBV29-1	TRBJ2-5	CSVEVDRESETQYF	TGCAGCGTTGAAGTAGACAGGGAGTCAGAGACCCAGTACTTC
TRBD1	once	TRBV29-1	TRBJ2-2	CSVLRDRPFTGELFF	TGCAGCGTTTTACGGGACAGGCCTTTCACCGGGGAGCTGTTTTTT
TRBD1	few	TRBV10-1	TRBJ2-2	CASAGTENTGELFF	TGCGCCAGTGCCGGGACAGAGAACACCGGGGAGCTGTTTTTT
NA	once	TRBV7-3	TRBJ1-1	CASSREGGGRTEAFF	TGTGCCAGCAGCCGGGAAGGGGGAGGGAGGACTGAAGCTTTCTTT
TRBD1	many	TRBV6-1	TRBJ2-7	CASHRDRTTYEQYF	TGTGCCAGCCACCGGGACAGGACCACCTACGAGCAGTACTTC
NA	NA	TRBV2	TRBJ2-5	CASSGTVGGETQYF	TGTGCCAGCAGTGGGACGGTAGGGGGAGAGACCCAGTACTTC